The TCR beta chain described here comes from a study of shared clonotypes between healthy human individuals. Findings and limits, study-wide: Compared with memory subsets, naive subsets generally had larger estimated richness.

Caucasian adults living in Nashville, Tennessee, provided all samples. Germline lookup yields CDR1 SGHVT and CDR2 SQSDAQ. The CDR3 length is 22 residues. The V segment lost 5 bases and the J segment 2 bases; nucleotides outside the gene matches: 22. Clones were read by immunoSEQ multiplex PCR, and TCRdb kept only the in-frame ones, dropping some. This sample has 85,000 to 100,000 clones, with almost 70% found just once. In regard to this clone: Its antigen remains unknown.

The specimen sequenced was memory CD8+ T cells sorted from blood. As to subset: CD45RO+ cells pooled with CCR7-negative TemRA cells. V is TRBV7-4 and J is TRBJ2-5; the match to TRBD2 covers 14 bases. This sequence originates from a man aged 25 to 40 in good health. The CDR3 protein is CASSPQPETGTSGSPTQETQYF. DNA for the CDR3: TGTGCCAGCAGCCCTCAACCCGAGACCGGGACTAGCGGGAGCCCAACACAAGAGACCCAGTACTTC.